These 12 T cell receptor beta chains were sequenced from one sample in a study of blood T cell repertoires in COVID-19 (TCRdb year 2020). The library was obtained by the immunoSEQ multiplex PCR assay. TCRdb carries this immuneACCESS record with in-frame sequences only. Its versions omit some clonotypes, under half of them owing to an unresolved V gene in the studies checked, with the rest unexplained. In this sample the table shows roughly 250,000 clones, 70% to 85% of which occur a single time. The leading ten clones occupy 4.9% of the sample. The material sequenced was peripheral blood. These receptors all stem from a woman over 75 with active or convalescent COVID-19.

V is TRBV20-1 and J is TRBJ2-1; 7 bases map to TRBD2. This CDR3 region has 15 residues. Per germline, CDR1 DFQATT and CDR2 SNEGSKA (reference sequence). After removal of 3 bases from V and 2 bases from J, the junction contained 7 bases not matched to a gene. The CDR3: CSASQLAQAYNEQFF. The CDR3 bases are TGCAGTGCTAGTCAACTAGCGCAAGCCTACAATGAGCAGTTCTTC.

This clone was detected only once. V usage is TRBV28 and J usage is TRBJ1-1; 7 bases align to TRBD1. The CDR3 is 15 residues long. The germline V gene has CDR1 MDHEN and CDR2 SYDVKM. J lost 6 bases, V lost 7 bases, and 14 bases had no gene match. Written as DNA, the CDR3 is TGTGCCAGCATTCCTCCACCGGGACAGAGGGCTGAAGCTTTCTTT. Translated, it gives CASIPPPGQRAEAFF.

This clone showed up just once. The V call is TRBV7-2, the J call TRBJ2-1; 9 nucleotides align to TRBD1. Germline CDR1 reads SGHTA; CDR2 reads FQGNSA. Trimming removed 3 bases from V and 8 bases from J; junction bases left unmatched: 11. The CDR3 consists of 16 residues. The CDR3 is CASSFLTGTGLHEQFF. In nucleotides, the CDR3 is TGTGCCAGCAGCTTTTTGACTGGGACAGGGCTCCATGAGCAGTTCTTC. The whole variable domain, remainder taken from reference TRBV7-2 and TRBJ2-1, is GAGVSQSPSNKVTEKGKDVELRCDPISGHTALYWYRQSLGQGLEFLIYFQGNSAPDKSGLPSDRFSAERTGGSVSTLTIQRTQQEDSAVYLCASSFLTGTGLHEQFFGPGTRLTVL.

The V gene is TRBV7-9, the J gene TRBJ2-4; D perhaps matches TRBD2 (7 bases). The CDR3 totals 16 residues. Germline V gives CDR1 SEHNR, CDR2 FQNEAQ (reference sequence). V lost 5 bases and J 5 bases, leaving 19 bases between the germline ends. The CDR3 protein is CASSPLEGGWQNIQYF. In DNA form, the CDR3 reads TGTGCCAGCAGCCCCCTGGAGGGGGGGTGGCAAAACATTCAGTACTTC.

V is TRBV5-4 and J is TRBJ2-1, with TRBD1 matching 8 bases. There are 13 residues in the CDR3. The V segment lost 6 bases and the J segment 5 bases; nucleotides outside the gene matches: 4. Germline CDR1 reads SGHNT; CDR2 reads YYREEE (reference sequence). The CDR3, as DNA: TGTGCCAGCACACAGACAGGGGACAATGAGCAGTTCTTC. This translates into CASTQTGDNEQFF.

The chain links TRBV6-6 to TRBJ2-3; TRBD2 aligns across 11 bases. CDR1 and CDR2 (germline): MNHNY, SVGAGI (reference sequence). V was pared by 7 bases and J by 3 bases, with 0 bases of the junction left unmatched. CDR3 size: 13 residues. CDR3 sequence reads: CASIAGGTDTQYF. The CDR3 DNA sequence: TGTGCCAGCATAGCGGGGGGGACAGATACGCAGTATTTT.

This rearrangement joins TRBV18 to TRBJ1-2, with TRBD1 matching 9 bases. V was pared by 3 bases and J by 5 bases, with 4 bases of the junction left unmatched. The CDR3 length is 14 residues. The germline V gene has CDR1 KGHSH and CDR2 LQKENI. CDR3: CASSPGTGWYGYTF. The CDR3, as DNA: TGTGCCAGCTCACCCGGGACAGGGTGGTATGGCTACACCTTC.

V gene TRBV15 combines with J gene TRBJ1-4, with D unclear. Germline V gene sequence: CDR1 LNHNV, CDR2 YYDKDF (reference sequence). The CDR3 has 15 residues. Trimming left V 1 base short and J 0 bases short, with 6 bases between. The chain's CDR3 is CATSRGGTTNEKLFF. Written as DNA, the CDR3 is TGTGCCACCAGCAGAGGCGGCACAACTAATGAAAAACTGTTTTTT.

The V call is TRBV27, the J call TRBJ2-7; 11 bases map to TRBD1. Germline loops: CDR1 MNHEY, CDR2 SMNVEV (reference sequence). V lost 5 bases, J lost 4 bases, and 7 bases stayed unmatched. The CDR3 has 15 amino acids. The CDR3 DNA follows: TGTGCCAGCAGTCTCAGGACAGGGGGCACGTACGAGCAGTACTTC. It yields the protein CASSLRTGGTYEQYF.

This clone came up once. The chain links TRBV11-2 to TRBJ1-3, with 8 bases identical to TRBD1. This CDR3 has 13 residues. The germline V gene has CDR1 SGHAT and CDR2 FQNNGV. The CDR3 sequence: CAIRGLTGNTIYF. The CDR3 region has the DNA TGTGCGATCAGGGGGCTAACAGGAAACACCATATATTTT.

This sequence joins TRBV11-1 and TRBJ1-2; D is possibly TRBD1 (5 bases). Deletions cut 2 bases from V and 7 bases from J, with 11 bases between. CDR1 and CDR2 (germline): SGHAT, FQDESV (reference sequence). The CDR3 totals 13 residues. The CDR3 coding sequence is TGTGCCAGCAGCTTAAACGCCGGGGGTGGCTACACCTTC. This translates into CASSLNAGGGYTF.

The chain is built from TRBV5-1 and TRBJ2-7; weak D call: TRBD2 (5 bases). Germline CDR1 is SGHRS and CDR2 is YFSETQ. V was cut by 9 bases and J by 0 bases, with 16 bases left in between. CDR3 length: 14 amino acids. CDR3 sequence: CATAESGDSYEQYF. The DNA of the CDR3 is TGCGCCACAGCGGAGAGCGGAGACTCCTACGAGCAGTACTTC.